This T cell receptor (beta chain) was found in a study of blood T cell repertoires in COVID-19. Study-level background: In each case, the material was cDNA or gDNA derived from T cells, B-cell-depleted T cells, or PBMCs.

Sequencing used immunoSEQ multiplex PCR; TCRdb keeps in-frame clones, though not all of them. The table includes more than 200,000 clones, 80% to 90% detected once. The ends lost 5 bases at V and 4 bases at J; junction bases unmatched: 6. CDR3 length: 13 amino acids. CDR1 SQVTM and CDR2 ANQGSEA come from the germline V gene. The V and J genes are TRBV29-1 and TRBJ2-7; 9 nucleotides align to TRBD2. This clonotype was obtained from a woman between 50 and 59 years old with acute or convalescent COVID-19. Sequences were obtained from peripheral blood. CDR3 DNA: TGCAGCGTTTACCGCGGGGGGGAGTACGAGCAGTACTTC. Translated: CSVYRGGEYEQYF.